One and the same sample provided the 15 T cell receptor beta chains below, sequenced in a study of regulatory T cells in long-lasting Graves disease. The authors built TCR beta libraries using iRepertoire HTBI primers and Arm-PCR of CDR3 regions. TCRdb called the multiplex PCR reads again in MiXCR, with one record for every CDR3 protein. This sample has about 400,000 distinct CDR3 sequences; 20% occur once, and the top ten carry more than 20%. Time point of the sample: persistent/refractory GD, antithyroid drugs over 5 years with positive TRAb. RNA isolated from PBMCs was used to make the TCR library. The sample in question was peripheral blood mononuclear cells (PBMCs), obtained when the disease was refractory, from a patient treated with antithyroid drugs. The receptors originated from a female donor with Graves disease.

This clonotype occurred a few times. The chain joins TRBV5-6 to TRBJ2-7; TRBD2 is a possible D gene (5 bases). CDR3 length equals 16 residues. CDR1 SGHDT and CDR2 YYEEEE come from the germline V gene. V was shortened by 0 bases and J by 2 bases, with 15 bases between the two germline ends. Here the CDR3 DNA reads TGTGCCAGCAGCTTGGATGGGTCTAGCCGACCCTACGAGCAGTACTTC. Translating gives CASSLDGSSRPYEQYF.

In regard to this clonotype: A much more abundant neighbour one base away suggests this may be a read error. This chain joins TRBV28 and TRBJ1-6, with D tentatively TRBD1 (5 bases). CDR1 is MDHEN and CDR2 is SYDVKM in the germline V gene. The CDR3 length is 14 residues. V lost 6 bases to trimming and J lost 7 bases, with 13 bases between them. CDR3 protein: CASSLTARNSPLHF. The CDR3 nucleotides read TGTGCCAGCAGCCTGACAGCTCGGAATTCACCCCTCCACTTT.

The chain recombines TRBV7-9 with TRBJ2-7; 12 bases match TRBD1. Germline lookup yields CDR1 SEHNR and CDR2 FQNEAQ (reference sequence). The CDR3 consists of 17 residues. The junction had 9 bases not matched to a gene; V was cut back by 4 bases and J by 2 bases. Here the CDR3 DNA reads TGTGCCAGCAGCTCAACCTTTGGGACAGGGGGCCCCTACGAGCAGTACTTC. It yields the protein CASSSTFGTGGPYEQYF. Looking up the rest from reference TRBV7-9 and TRBJ2-7 gives the full variable domain: DTGVSQNPRHKITKRGQNVTFRCDPISEHNRLYWYRQTLGQGPEFLTYFQNEAQLEKSRLLSDRFSAERPKGSFSTLEIQRTEQGDSAMYLCASSSTFGTGGPYEQYFGPGTRLTVT.

This clonotype was found many times. V is TRBV11-2 and J is TRBJ2-7, with D tentatively TRBD1 (5 bases). Trimming removed 2 bases at V and 6 bases at J, with 14 bases between. The CDR3 covers 14 residues. Germline loops: CDR1 SGHAT, CDR2 FQNNGV. CDR3 nucleotide sequence: TGTGCCAGCAGCTTAAGAGGACATTTGGGCGAGCAGTACTTC. This sequence encodes CASSLRGHLGEQYF.

This clonotype occurred many times. This sequence joins TRBV27 and TRBJ2-7; 9 nucleotides match TRBD2. V lost 6 bases, J lost 0 bases, and 21 bases stayed unmatched. Looked up from germline, CDR1 is MNHEY and CDR2 is SMNVEV (reference sequence). The CDR3 is 20 residues long. CDR3 in DNA: TGTGCCAGCAGCTCTGGGAGATTCGCTAGCGGGACCAGACACTCCTACGAGCAGTACTTC. It yields the protein CASSSGRFASGTRHSYEQYF.

Many counts were recorded for this clonotype. This rearrangement joins TRBV20-1 to TRBJ1-5, with 7 bases fitting TRBD1. The CDR3 sequence is 17 residues long. The ends lost 3 bases at V and 4 bases at J; junction bases unmatched: 15. Germline V gene lookup returns CDR1 DFQATT and CDR2 SNEGSKA (reference sequence). This CDR3 reads CSASYNRGRSLNQPQHF. The CDR3 coding sequence is TGCAGTGCTAGCTATAACAGGGGCCGGTCACTTAATCAGCCCCAGCATTTT.

This clonotype turned up a few times. The chain recombines TRBV7-2 with TRBJ2-3, with D unresolved. V dropped 1 base and J dropped 0 bases, with 11 bases sitting between them. The CDR3 sequence is 16 residues long. Germline-derived CDR1 and CDR2 are SGHTA and FQGNSA. The CDR3 loop is CASSLDWALSTDTQYF. DNA for the CDR3: TGTGCCAGCAGCTTAGATTGGGCACTTAGCACAGATACGCAGTATTTT. Full variable domain (rest looked up from reference TRBV7-2 and TRBJ2-3): GAGVSQSPSNKVTEKGKDVELRCDPISGHTALYWYRQSLGQGLEFLIYFQGNSAPDKSGLPSDRFSAERTGGSVSTLTIQRTQQEDSAVYLCASSLDWALSTDTQYFGPGTRLTVL.

The rearrangement uses TRBV10-1 and TRBJ2-7; D not certain. CDR1 and CDR2 from the germline V gene are WNHNN and SYGVQD (reference sequence). Trimming cost V 2 bases and J 0 bases, with 8 bases left between them. The CDR3 loop spans 14 amino acids. The CDR3, as DNA: TGCGCCAGCAGTGAGGCCAGTCCCTCCTACGAGCAGTACTTC. Its translation is CASSEASPSYEQYF.

The rearrangement links TRBV4-1 to TRBJ2-7; 9 nucleotides agree with TRBD1. V shed 4 bases and J 4 bases; nucleotides not matched to a gene: 5. This CDR3 has 14 amino acids. The germline V gene has CDR1 MGHRA and CDR2 YSYEKL. The CDR3 reads CASSRDRAQYEQYF. DNA of the CDR3: TGCGCCAGCAGCCGGGACAGGGCTCAGTACGAGCAGTACTTC.

This chain uses TRBV6-1 with TRBJ2-5; maybe TRBD1 (6 bases). CDR1 and CDR2 (germline): MNHNS, SASEGT. V shed 10 bases and J shed 7 bases, with 19 bases lying between them. This CDR3 is 13 amino acids long. The CDR3 sequence is CAIRTATPRTQYF. The CDR3 bases are TGTGCCATCAGGACAGCTACCCCAAGGACCCAGTACTTC.

The V gene is TRBV19, the J gene TRBJ1-5, with 9 bases identical to TRBD1. This CDR3 is 14 amino acids long. Germline loops: CDR1 LNHDA, CDR2 SQIVND (reference sequence). V shed 1 base and J 5 bases; nucleotides not matched to a gene: 0. CDR3 nucleotides: TGTGCCAGTAGTATAGGGACAGGGGATCAGCCCCAGCATTTT. This translates into CASSIGTGDQPQHF.

V gene TRBV6-2 or TRBV6-3 combines with J gene TRBJ2-5, with D possibly matching TRBD2 (7 bases). The V gene lost 9 bases and the J gene lost 4 bases, with 18 bases spanning the gap. CDR3 length: 14 amino acids. CDR1 is MNHEY and CDR2 is SVGEGT in the germline V gene. CDR3 sequence (DNA): TGTGCCAGTAAGGCTAGCGGAGGGGGAGAGACCCAGTACTTC. Translating it yields CASKASGGGETQYF.

This rearrangement joins TRBV19 to TRBJ1-1; perhaps TRBD1 as D (6 bases). CDR1 is LNHDA and CDR2 is SQIVND in the germline V gene (reference sequence). V was cut by 4 bases and J by 4 bases, with 19 bases left in between. CDR3 length equals 16 residues. The CDR3 is CASSRLTGRGVTEAFF. DNA for the CDR3: TGTGCCAGTAGTAGACTGACAGGCCGTGGTGTCACTGAAGCTTTCTTT.

The chain combines TRBV4-2 with TRBJ2-7; D is unclear. Looked up from germline, CDR1 is LGHNA and CDR2 is YNFKEQ. V lost 1 base, J lost 3 bases, and 10 bases lay in between. The CDR3 has 14 amino acids. This chain's CDR3 is CASSQGETLYEQYF. CDR3 coding DNA: TGTGCCAGCAGCCAAGGTGAGACCCTCTACGAGCAGTACTTC.

J is TRBJ1-2 and V is TRBV6-1; D is perhaps TRBD1 (6 bases). With 6 bases removed from V and 7 bases from J, the gap between germline ends came to 21 bases. Germline V CDR1 and CDR2: MNHNS, SASEGT. This CDR3 is 15 amino acids long. CDR3 region: CASSDDSGGAGGYTF. The CDR3 DNA is TGTGCCAGCAGCGACGACAGCGGGGGGGCGGGTGGCTACACCTTC.